The following is a T cell receptor beta chain sequence with its context. The entry originates in a study of blood T cell repertoires in COVID-19. Study overall: COVID-19 samples, acute and convalescent, were from the United States, Italy and Spain. PBMCs, B-cell-depleted T cells, or T cells provided the cDNA or gDNA that made up the material.

This CDR3 region has 15 residues. The V gene's germline CDR1 is LNHDA and CDR2 SQIVND (reference sequence). The germline V and J ends were trimmed by 5 bases and 7 bases, with 18 bases remaining between them. Per the original data handling: Reference gene primer amplification yielded estimated nucleated cell counts. The method was immunoSEQ multiplex PCR; TCRdb's version includes in-frame clones alone and lacks a portion of them. Clonal size and the V and J genes are those of that table, whereas D and trimming came from the DNA. The sample includes some 60,000 clones, approximately 91% of them seen just once.

The clonotype comes from a human donor in a cohort sampled during active COVID-19. The sequencing sample was made of peripheral blood. The chain has TRBV19 and TRBJ1-5; a possible D gene is TRBD1 (5 bases). Here the CDR3 reads CASSSIQGNGQPQHF. CDR3 coding DNA: TGTGCCAGTAGTTCAATCCAGGGTAATGGACAGCCCCAGCATTTT.